These T cell receptor beta chains were read from a single sample in a study of cytomegalovirus exposure and HLA in healthy donors. Sequencing used immunoSEQ multiplex PCR; TCRdb keeps in-frame clones, though not all of them. Altogether more than 110,000 clones are present, roughly 77% being singletons, with the ten largest covering 3.1%. Sequencing was performed on PBMCs. Receptor source: a female donor in good health and CMV-seronegative. The conserved cysteine and the conserved F or W are not part of the CDR3 here.

v_gene,j_gene,CDR3aa
TRBV7-3,TRBJ1-2,ASSLLGHPYGYT
TRBV14,TRBJ2-1,ASSAQQGAYNEQF
TRBV6-5,TRBJ1-1,ASSRREDTEAF
TRBV7-9,TRBJ1-2,ASSQPGTVSGYT
TRBV5-1,TRBJ2-5,ASNYEPGHPGAQY
TRBV30,TRBJ1-3,AWNQRAGDTIY
TRBV5-4,TRBJ2-2,ASSLDGSRGTGELF
TRBV28,TRBJ1-6,ASSLDRNSPLH
TRBV6-6,TRBJ1-5,ASSFGQGSQPQH
TRBV7-2,TRBJ2-1,ASSLIVLDEQF
TRBV4-1,TRBJ2-5,ASSQLGGGWETQY
TRBV6-1,TRBJ1-5,ASRGDRGLSQPQH